Here is one T cell receptor beta chain with its context. This specimen belongs to a study of blood T cell repertoires in COVID-19. Study details: Both acute and convalescent COVID-19 samples were obtained from the United States, Italy and Spain. Sources were T cells, B-cell-depleted T cells, or PBMCs; the material itself was cDNA or gDNA.

The CDR3 contains 12 residues. Germline-derived CDR1 and CDR2 are SGHDT and YYEEEE. The V end lost 2 bases, the J end lost 6 bases, and 6 bases lay between the germline ends. Only in-frame clones appear in the TCRdb table, and some are missing; sequencing was by immunoSEQ multiplex PCR. Of more than 40,000 clones in the sample, 70% to 90% are singletons; the top ten hold roughly 14%. The receptor comes from a human donor in a cohort sampled during active COVID-19. The donor label of this sample is uncertain. The sample comprised peripheral blood. The rearrangement uses TRBV5-6 and TRBJ1-5; possible D gene TRBD1, 5 bases. The CDR3 spells CASSLQAQPQHF. CDR3 coding DNA: TGTGCCAGCAGCTTACAGGCTCAGCCCCAGCATTTT.